This T cell receptor (beta chain) was found in a study of beta chain features in type 1 diabetes. Whole-study results and caveats: Across all four CD4+ subsets, people with type 1 diabetes showed modestly shorter TCRB CDR3s.

Expressed TCRB transcripts were sequenced because the isolated RNA had all been reverse transcribed beforehand. TCRdb's copy holds only in-frame clones and misses some; the assay was immunoSEQ multiplex PCR. The table lists almost 350,000 clones, 7% to 10% of them singletons. This clone showed up just a few times. Its target is unknown. The CDR3 has 12 residues. From germline, CDR1 is MGHDK and CDR2 SYGVNS. V shed 6 bases and J 8 bases; nucleotides not matched to a gene: 5. What was sequenced was central memory CD4+ T cells from blood. The TCR sequence derives from a man in his thirties or forties with type 1 diabetes. The chain has TRBV25-1 and TRBJ1-2; 8 positions match TRBD1. The CDR3 loop reads CASRTGGGGYTF. CDR3 in DNA: TGTGCCAGCAGAACAGGGGGTGGAGGCTACACCTTC.